This T cell receptor beta chain appears in the sequencing data of a study of blood T cell repertoires in COVID-19. Trimming took 1 base from V and 8 from J; bases not matched to a gene: 1. Germline-derived CDR1 and CDR2 are LGHNT and FRNRAP. CDR3 length: 13 residues. Sequencing was performed with immunoSEQ multiplex PCR; in TCRdb, only in-frame clones are kept and a portion is missing. The profile covers 45,000 to 55,000 clones, with approximately 89% appearing a single time and around 3.5% taken by the ten largest. The V gene is TRBV12-5, the J gene TRBJ1-5; 8 bases line up with TRBD1. This clonotype was sampled from a human donor in a cohort sampled during active COVID-19. Sequenced material: peripheral blood. For the CDR3, the DNA is TGTGCTAGTGGTTTGGCGACAGGGGAGCCCCAGCATTTT. This gives the protein CASGLATGEPQHF.